One T cell receptor (beta chain) is described in this entry. Other DNA sequences in the same sample also yield this CDR3. These data originate in a study of shared clonotypes between healthy human individuals. About the research overall: Donors had three CD4 naive, three CD4 memory, two CD8 naive and one CD8 memory plate apiece.

The study ran the assay at deep level. Some clones are missing from TCRdb's copy, which holds only in-frame ones; the method was immunoSEQ multiplex PCR. The table has about 1,900,000 clones, about 95% seen once. Germline V gives CDR1 SNHLY, CDR2 FYNNEI. Trimming pared 6 bases from V and 3 bases from J, leaving 11 bases between. The length of the CDR3 is 13 residues. Positive CCR7 selection of CD45RO-negative cells yielded the naive CD8 cells, and terminally differentiated effector memory CD45RA+ cells were excluded. Only Caucasian adults living in Nashville, Tennessee made up the donor group. The chain couples TRBV2 to TRBJ1-1; TRBD1 might be the D (5 bases). Sequencing was carried out using naive CD8+ T cells sorted from blood. The clonotype originates from a man aged 18-30 years in good health. CDR3: CASRGLGDTEAFF. The CDR3 DNA reads as TGTGCCAGCAGGGGGCTTGGGGACACTGAAGCTTTCTTT.